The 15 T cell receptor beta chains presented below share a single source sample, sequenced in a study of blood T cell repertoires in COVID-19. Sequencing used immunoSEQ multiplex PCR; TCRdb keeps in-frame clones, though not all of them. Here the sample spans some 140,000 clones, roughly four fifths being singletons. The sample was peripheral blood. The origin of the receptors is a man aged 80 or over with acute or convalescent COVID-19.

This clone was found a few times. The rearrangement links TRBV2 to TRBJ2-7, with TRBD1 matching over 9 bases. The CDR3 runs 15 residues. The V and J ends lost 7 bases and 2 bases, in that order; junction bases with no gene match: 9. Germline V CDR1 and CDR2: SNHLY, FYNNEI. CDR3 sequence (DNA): TGTGCCAGCAAAGCGCAACAGGGGGCTGCCTACGAGCAGTACTTC. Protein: CASKAQQGAAYEQYF.

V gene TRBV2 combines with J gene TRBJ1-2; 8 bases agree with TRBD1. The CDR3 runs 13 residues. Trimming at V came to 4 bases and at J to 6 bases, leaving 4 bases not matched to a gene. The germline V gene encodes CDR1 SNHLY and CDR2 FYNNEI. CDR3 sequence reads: CASSVQGVDGYTF. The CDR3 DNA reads TGTGCCAGCAGTGTACAGGGGGTTGATGGCTACACCTTC.

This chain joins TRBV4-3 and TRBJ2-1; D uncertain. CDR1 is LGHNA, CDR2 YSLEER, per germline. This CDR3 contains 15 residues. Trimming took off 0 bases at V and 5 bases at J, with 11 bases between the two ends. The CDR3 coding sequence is TGCGCCAGCAGCCAAGATGGGCGAGCAAACAATGAGCAGTTCTTC. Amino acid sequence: CASSQDGRANNEQFF.

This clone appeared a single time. The DNA for the CDR3 is TGTGCCAGCGGGGGGGAACCCGATTTCCGCGGAGGCTACACCTTC. Translated, it gives CASGGEPDFRGGYTF. This sequence joins TRBV28 and TRBJ1-2, with TRBD1 as a possible D gene (5 bases). V dropped 8 bases and J dropped 8 bases, with 24 bases sitting between them. The CDR3 spans 15 residues. The germline gives CDR1 MDHEN, CDR2 SYDVKM.

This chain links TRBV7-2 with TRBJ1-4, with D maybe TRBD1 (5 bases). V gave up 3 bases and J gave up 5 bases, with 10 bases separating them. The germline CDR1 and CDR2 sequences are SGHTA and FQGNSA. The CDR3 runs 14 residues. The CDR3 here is CASSLGLGNEKLFF. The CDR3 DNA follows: TGTGCCAGCAGCTTGGGGCTAGGAAATGAAAAACTGTTTTTT.

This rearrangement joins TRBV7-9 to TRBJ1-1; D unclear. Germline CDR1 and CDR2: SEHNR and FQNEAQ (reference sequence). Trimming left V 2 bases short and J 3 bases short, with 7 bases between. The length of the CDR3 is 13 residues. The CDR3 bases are TGTGCCAGCAGCTTAACCCCAGACACTGAAGCTTTCTTT. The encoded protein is CASSLTPDTEAFF.

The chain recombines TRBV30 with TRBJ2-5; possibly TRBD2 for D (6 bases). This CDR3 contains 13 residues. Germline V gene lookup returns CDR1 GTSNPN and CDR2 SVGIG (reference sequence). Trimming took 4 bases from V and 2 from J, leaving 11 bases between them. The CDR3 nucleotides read TGTGCCTGGATGCGTGGGGGGCAAGAGACCCAGTACTTC. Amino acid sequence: CAWMRGGQETQYF.

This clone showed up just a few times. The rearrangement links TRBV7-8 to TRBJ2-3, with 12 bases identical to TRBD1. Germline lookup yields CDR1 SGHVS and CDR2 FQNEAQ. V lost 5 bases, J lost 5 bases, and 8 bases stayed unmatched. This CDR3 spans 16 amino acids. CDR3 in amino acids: CASSRRDRGPKDTQYF. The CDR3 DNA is TGTGCCAGCAGCCGCCGGGACAGGGGGCCGAAAGATACGCAGTATTTT.

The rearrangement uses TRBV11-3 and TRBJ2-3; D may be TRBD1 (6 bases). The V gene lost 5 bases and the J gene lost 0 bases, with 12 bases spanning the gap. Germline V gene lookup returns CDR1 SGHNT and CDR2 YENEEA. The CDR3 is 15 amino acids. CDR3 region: CASSPTGYSTDTQYF. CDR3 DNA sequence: TGTGCCAGCAGCCCAACAGGGTATAGCACAGATACGCAGTATTTT.

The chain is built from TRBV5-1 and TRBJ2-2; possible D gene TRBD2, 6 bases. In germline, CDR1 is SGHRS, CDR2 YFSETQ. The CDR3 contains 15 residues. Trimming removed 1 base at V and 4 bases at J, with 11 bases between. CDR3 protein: CASSLTGTLTGELFF. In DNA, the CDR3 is TGCGCCAGCAGCTTGACCGGGACTCTCACCGGGGAGCTGTTTTTT.

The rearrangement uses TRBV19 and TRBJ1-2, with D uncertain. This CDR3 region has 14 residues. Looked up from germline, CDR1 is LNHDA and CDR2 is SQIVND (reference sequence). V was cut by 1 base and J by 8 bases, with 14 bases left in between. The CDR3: CASSIGGQVYGYTF. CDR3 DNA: TGTGCCAGTAGTATAGGTGGGCAGGTCTACGGCTACACCTTC.

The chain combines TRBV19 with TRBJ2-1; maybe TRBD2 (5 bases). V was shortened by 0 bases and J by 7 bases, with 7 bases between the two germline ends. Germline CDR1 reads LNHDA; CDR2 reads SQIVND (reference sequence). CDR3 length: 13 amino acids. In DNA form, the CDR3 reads TGTGCCAGTAGTATAGATCGGAGGAATGAGCAGTTCTTC. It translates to CASSIDRRNEQFF.

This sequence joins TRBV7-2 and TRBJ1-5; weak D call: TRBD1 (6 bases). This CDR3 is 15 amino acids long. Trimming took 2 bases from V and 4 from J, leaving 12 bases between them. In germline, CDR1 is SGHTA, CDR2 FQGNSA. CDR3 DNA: TGTGCCAGCAGCTTAACAGGGCTCAGGAATCAGCCCCAGCATTTT. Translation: CASSLTGLRNQPQHF.

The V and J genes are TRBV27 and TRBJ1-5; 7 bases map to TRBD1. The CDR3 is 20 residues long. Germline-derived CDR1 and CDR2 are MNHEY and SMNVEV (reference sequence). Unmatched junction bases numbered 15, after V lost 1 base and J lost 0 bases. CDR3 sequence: CASSLFFPRQGETSNQPQHF. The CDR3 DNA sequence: TGTGCCAGCAGTTTATTTTTCCCCCGACAGGGTGAAACTAGCAATCAGCCCCAGCATTTT.

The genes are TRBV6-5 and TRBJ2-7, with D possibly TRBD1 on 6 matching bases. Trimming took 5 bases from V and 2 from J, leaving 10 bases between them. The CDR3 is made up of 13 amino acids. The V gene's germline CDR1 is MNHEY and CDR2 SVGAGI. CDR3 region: CASSPDRTYEQYF. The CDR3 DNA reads TGTGCCAGCAGTCCCGACAGGACCTACGAGCAGTACTTC.